Reported below is one T cell receptor beta chain. These data are taken from a study of blood T cell repertoires in COVID-19. Method: immunoSEQ multiplex PCR; TCRdb's copy keeps in-frame clones and lacks some. This table has 250,000 or so clones, about 85% appearing once. The ends lost 4 bases at V and 2 bases at J; junction bases unmatched: 5. The CDR3 has 15 residues. CDR1 SGHNT and CDR2 YYREEE come from the germline V gene (reference sequence). Sequencing used peripheral blood. The clonotype comes from a man aged 18 to 29 with active or convalescent COVID-19. The chain carries TRBV5-4 and TRBJ2-7; 11 nucleotides line up with TRBD2. The CDR3 protein is CASSPGTSGTYEQYF. CDR3 in DNA: TGTGCCAGCAGCCCCGGGACTAGCGGAACCTACGAGCAGTACTTC.